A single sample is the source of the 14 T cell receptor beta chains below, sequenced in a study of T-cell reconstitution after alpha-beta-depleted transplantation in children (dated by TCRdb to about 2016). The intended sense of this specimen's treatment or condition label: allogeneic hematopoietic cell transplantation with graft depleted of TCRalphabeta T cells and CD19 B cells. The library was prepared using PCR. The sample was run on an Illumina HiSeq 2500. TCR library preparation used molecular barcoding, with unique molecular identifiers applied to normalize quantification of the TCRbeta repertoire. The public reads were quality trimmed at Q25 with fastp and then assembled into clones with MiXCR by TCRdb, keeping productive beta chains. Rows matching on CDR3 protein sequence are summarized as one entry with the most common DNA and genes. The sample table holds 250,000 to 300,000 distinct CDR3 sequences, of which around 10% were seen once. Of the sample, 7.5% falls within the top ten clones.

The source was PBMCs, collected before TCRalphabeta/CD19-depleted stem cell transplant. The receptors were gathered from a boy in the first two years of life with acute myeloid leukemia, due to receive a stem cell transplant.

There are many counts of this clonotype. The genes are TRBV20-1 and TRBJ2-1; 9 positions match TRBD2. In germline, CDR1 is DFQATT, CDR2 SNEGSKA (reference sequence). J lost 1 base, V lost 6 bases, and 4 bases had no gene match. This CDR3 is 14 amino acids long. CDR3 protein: CSAPSGRSYNEQFF. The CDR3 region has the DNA TGCAGTGCCCCGAGCGGGAGGTCCTACAATGAGCAGTTCTTC.

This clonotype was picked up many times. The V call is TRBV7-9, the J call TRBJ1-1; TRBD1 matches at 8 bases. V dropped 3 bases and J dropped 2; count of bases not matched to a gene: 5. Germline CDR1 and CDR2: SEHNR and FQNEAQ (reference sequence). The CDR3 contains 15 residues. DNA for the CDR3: TGTGCCAGCAGCTTGGAGACAGGGGTAAACACTGAAGCTTTCTTT. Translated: CASSLETGVNTEAFF.

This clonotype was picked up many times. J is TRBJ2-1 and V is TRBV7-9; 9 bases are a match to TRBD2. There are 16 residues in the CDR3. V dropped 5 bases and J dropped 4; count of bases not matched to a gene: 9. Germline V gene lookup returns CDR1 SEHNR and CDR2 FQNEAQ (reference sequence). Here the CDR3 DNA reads TGTGCCAGCAGCATCTGGACTAGCGTTACATACAATGAGCAGTTCTTC. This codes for CASSIWTSVTYNEQFF.

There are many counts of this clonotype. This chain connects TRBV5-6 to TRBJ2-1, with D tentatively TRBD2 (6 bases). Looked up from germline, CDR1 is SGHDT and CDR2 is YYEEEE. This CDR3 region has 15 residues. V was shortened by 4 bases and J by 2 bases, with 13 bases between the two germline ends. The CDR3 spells CASSLGSWPYNEQFF. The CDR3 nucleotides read TGTGCCAGCAGCCTCGGGAGTTGGCCCTACAATGAGCAGTTCTTC.

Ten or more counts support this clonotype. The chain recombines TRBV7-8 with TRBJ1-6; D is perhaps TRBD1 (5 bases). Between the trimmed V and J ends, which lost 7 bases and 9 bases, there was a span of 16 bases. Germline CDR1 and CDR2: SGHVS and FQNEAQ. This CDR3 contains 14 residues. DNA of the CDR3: TGTGCCAGCACCCGGGCAGGGAAGACTTCACCCCTCCACTTT. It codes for CASTRAGKTSPLHF.

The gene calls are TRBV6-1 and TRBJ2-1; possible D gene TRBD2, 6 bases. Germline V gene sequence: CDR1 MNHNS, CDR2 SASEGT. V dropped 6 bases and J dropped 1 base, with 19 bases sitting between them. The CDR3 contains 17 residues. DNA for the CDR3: TGTGCCAGCAGGCTCCGGGACTCCGTAACGTCCTACAATGAGCAGTTCTTC. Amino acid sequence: CASRLRDSVTSYNEQFF.

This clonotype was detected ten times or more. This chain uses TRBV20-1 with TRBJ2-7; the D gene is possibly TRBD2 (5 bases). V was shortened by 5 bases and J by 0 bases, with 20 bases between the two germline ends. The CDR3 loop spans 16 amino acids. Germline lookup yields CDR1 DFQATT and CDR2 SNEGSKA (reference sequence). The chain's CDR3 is CSAGMDGLTSSYEQYF. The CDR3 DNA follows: TGCAGTGCTGGTATGGACGGACTGACGAGCTCCTACGAGCAGTACTTC.

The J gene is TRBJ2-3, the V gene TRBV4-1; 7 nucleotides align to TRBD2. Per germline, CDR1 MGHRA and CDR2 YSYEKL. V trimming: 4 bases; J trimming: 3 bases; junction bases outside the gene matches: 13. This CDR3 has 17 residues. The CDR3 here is CASSLWVGGGGTDTQYF. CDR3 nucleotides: TGCGCCAGCAGCCTCTGGGTGGGCGGGGGAGGGACAGATACGCAGTATTTT.

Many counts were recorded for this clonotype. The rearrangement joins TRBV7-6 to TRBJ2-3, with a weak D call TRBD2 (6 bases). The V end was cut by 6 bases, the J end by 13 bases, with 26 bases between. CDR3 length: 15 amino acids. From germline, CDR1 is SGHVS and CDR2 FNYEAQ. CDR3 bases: TGTGCCAGCAGTCCTGGGGCGGGGAATCGCCTTGGGGAGTATTTT. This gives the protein CASSPGAGNRLGEYF.

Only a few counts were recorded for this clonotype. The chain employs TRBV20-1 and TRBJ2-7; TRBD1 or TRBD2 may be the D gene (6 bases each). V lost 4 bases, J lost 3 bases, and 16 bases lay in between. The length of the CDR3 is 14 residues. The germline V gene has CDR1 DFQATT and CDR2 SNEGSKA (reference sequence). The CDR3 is CSAITRGPHYEQYF. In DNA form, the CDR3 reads TGCAGTGCTATTACCCGGGGGCCCCACTACGAGCAGTACTTC.

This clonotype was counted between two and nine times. As DNA, the CDR3 is TGTGCCACCAGTGATCTCGGACAGGGTGAAGAGACCCAGTACTTC. Residues: CATSDLGQGEETQYF. This sequence joins TRBV24-1 and TRBJ2-5; 8 nucleotides align to TRBD1. With 3 bases clipped from V and 3 bases from J, the junction kept 5 bases outside the gene matches. CDR3 length: 15 amino acids. CDR1 and CDR2 from the germline V gene are KGHDR and SFDVKD.

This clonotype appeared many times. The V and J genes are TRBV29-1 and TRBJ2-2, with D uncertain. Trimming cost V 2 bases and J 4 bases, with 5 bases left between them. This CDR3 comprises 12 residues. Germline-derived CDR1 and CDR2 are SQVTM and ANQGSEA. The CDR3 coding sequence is TGCAGCGTTGAAAAGGTCACCGGGGAGCTGTTTTTT. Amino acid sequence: CSVEKVTGELFF.

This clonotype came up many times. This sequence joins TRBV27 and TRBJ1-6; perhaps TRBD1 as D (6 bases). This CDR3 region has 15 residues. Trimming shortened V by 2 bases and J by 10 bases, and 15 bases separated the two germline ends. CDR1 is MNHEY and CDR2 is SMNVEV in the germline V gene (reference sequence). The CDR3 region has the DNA TGTGCCAGCAGTTTAATTGGGGGGGCTGGATCACCCCTCCACTTT. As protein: CASSLIGGAGSPLHF.

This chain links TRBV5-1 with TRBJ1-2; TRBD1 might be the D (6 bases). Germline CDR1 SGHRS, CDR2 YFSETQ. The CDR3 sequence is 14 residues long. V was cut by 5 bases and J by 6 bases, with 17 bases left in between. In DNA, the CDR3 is TGCGCCAGCAGTACTGGACAGAGTGGCGATGGCTACACCTTC. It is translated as CASSTGQSGDGYTF.